Included here is one T cell receptor beta chain sequence, with context. Each exposed participant met a COVID-19 case in the 2 weeks preceding study entry. V lost 1 base and J lost 2; bases outside the gene matches: 2. The CDR3 is made up of 15 amino acids. Germline lookup yields CDR1 MDHEN and CDR2 SYDVKM. This entry comes from a study of blood T cell repertoires in COVID-19. Per the authors' pipeline: Counts of nucleated cells, estimated from reference gene primer amplification, were obtained. Repertoires were generated with immunoSEQ multiplex PCR, while TCRdb's copy carries only in-frame clones and drops some. That table furnishes V, J and clone size, whereas the DNA furnished D and trimming. The sample holds a few hundred thousand clones, 70% to 90% seen once.

The TCR originated in a woman between 45 and 65 years old who had been exposed to COVID-19. This chain joins TRBV28 and TRBJ2-5; 9 positions agree with TRBD2. The material sequenced was PBMCs or T cells enriched from blood (not recorded which). In nucleotides, the CDR3 is TGTGCCAGCAGTTTATTGCGGGGGGGACAAGAGACCCAGTACTTC. As protein: CASSLLRGGQETQYF.